Listed here is a single T cell receptor (beta chain). Amplification from RNA transcripts yielded the TCR beta CDR3 regions. RT-PCR with HTBI primers came first, then second-round multiplex PCR. One entry per CDR3 protein, called by TCRdb with MiXCR from the multiplex PCR reads. The table includes about 210,000 distinct CDR3 sequences, around 30% detected once. This sample is drawn from a study of Graves' ophthalmopathy and Graves' hyperthyroidism. This CDR3 comprises 14 residues. In germline, CDR1 is MDHEN, CDR2 SYDVKM. J was trimmed by 6 bases and V by 5 bases; bases with no gene match: 9. This receptor was identified in a man aged 50 to 60 with Graves' ophthalmopathy. What was sequenced was peripheral blood. The chain recombines TRBV28 with TRBJ1-1; TRBD1 matches 7 bases. DNA of the CDR3: TGTGCCAGCAGTCCTACAGGGGAGAGGGCTGAAGCTTTCTTT. Its translation is CASSPTGERAEAFF.